This T cell receptor (beta chain) was observed in a study of T-cell memory formation after mild COVID-19. Study summary: Across donors, TCR clusters were largely donor specific. Notes on the study in general: Whether second-wave clones peaking at day 37 were SARS-CoV-2 specific went unconfirmed.

About this clonotype itself: The antigen remains undetermined.

MiXCR was run by TCRdb on the 5' RACE reads, yielding one entry per CDR3 protein. The data contain 250,000 to 350,000 distinct CDR3 sequences, approximately 19% of them singletons. The CDR3 consists of 13 residues. V was cut by 3 bases and J by 6 bases, with 14 bases left in between. The V gene's germline CDR1 is DFQATT and CDR2 SNEGSKA (reference sequence). The TCR sequence derives from a man in his late teens or twenties who had mild COVID-19 (a few samples of this study predate the infection). Cell type and time point are not known. The chain combines TRBV20-1 with TRBJ1-2; D possibly corresponds to TRBD1 (5 bases). The sample comprised PBMCs or a T cell subset sorted from them (not recorded which). DNA of the CDR3: TGCAGTGCTAGGGGGCTGGGCAGCAATGGCTACACCTTC. Translating gives CSARGLGSNGYTF.